This T cell receptor beta chain was captured in a study of blood T cell repertoires in COVID-19. This CDR3 has 15 amino acids. V gave up 0 bases and J gave up 8 bases; unmatched junction bases: 2. Per the germline V gene, CDR1 is LGHNA and CDR2 is YSLEER. Profiling relied on immunoSEQ multiplex PCR, and the TCRdb table lists in-frame clones only, not all of them. In the table there are some 150,000 clones, more than 80% of which are singletons. Input material: peripheral blood. This chain links TRBV4-3 with TRBJ1-4; 11 bases fit TRBD1. The TCR originated in a woman older than 75 with acute or convalescent COVID-19. As DNA, the CDR3 is TGCGCCAGCAGCCAAGATTGGACAGGGGGCGAAAAACTGTTTTTT. It codes for CASSQDWTGGEKLFF.